The subject of this entry is one T cell receptor (beta chain). This clone was observed a handful of times. Its antigen is unknown. No per-base quality is available; no much larger clone lies one base away. Compared with germline, V lacks 3 bases and J lacks 4 bases; bases without a gene match: 11. From the cysteine up to the phenylalanine, the CDR3 has a length of 17 residues. Only CDR3 DNA is held: 51 bases, read in frame from base 1. For CDR1 and CDR2, the germline V gene lists SGHVS and FQNEAQ. The record originates from a study of blood T cell repertoires in COVID-19 (dated by TCRdb to 2018 to 2021). For the wider study: The collaborator samples originated in the United States, Italy and Spain and spanned the acute and convalescent phases of COVID-19. The prospective study material was composed of cDNA or gDNA derived from T cells, B-cell-depleted T cells, or PBMCs. Deeply sampled blood TCRbeta repertoires from subjects exposed to, actively infected with, or recovered from COVID-19 were included in the dataset. A freely available public database, intended as a resource for researchers studying the immune response to SARS-CoV-2, is where the repertoires were released. Samples came from the ongoing ImmuneRACE study (first 160 participants) plus 1,254 subjects from 6 global collaborators. The sample metadata nearly always contained a de-identified subject ID, COVID-19 status, age in years and sex. Where HLA class I and class II types were available, the types were taken from metadata supplied by the sample provider, not from assay-based typing.

Findings and caveats that apply to the study as a whole: The quantity of clinical and demographic metadata differed by source and by participant and was supplied without curation.

The immunoSEQ Assay, a bias-controlled multiplex PCR, was used to amplify TCRbeta CDR3 regions from genomic DNA. In the original analysis: Nucleated cell counts per sample were estimated from amplification of reference gene primers within the assay. To quantify the absolute abundance of each unique TCRbeta CDR3 rearrangement, sequence reads were collapsed and filtered. Productive Simpson clonality was computed per sample as the square root of Simpson's diversity index over productive rearrangements. TCRdb stores this immuneACCESS table with in-frame sequences only. Part of the clones is absent; in the studies checked, under half of the shortfall reflects unresolved V genes, and no reason is known for the rest. V and J calls and clone size are given by that table; D and trimming were obtained from the DNA. A total of 150,000 to 200,000 clones appear in this sample, around nine tenths of them only once. The top ten clones comprise 5.5% to 7.5% of the sample.

Each collaborating institution followed its own protocols to collect whole blood in K2EDTA tubes. For TCRbeta analysis, collaborators shipped samples as frozen whole blood, isolated PBMCs, or DNA extracted from either of those sample types. This TCR came from a man aged 35-49 years with acute or convalescent COVID-19. In this chain, TRBV7-8 is recombined with TRBJ2-7; a stretch of 11 junction bases matches TRBD1. Sequencing was carried out using peripheral blood. The sequenced DNA is TGTGCCAGCAGCTTCTCCGGCGGCGGGACAGGGGGTTACGAGCAGTACTTC. It is translated as CASSFSGGGTGGYEQYF.